This T cell receptor beta chain emerged from a study of CD8 T cells in ankylosing spondylitis. Notes on the study in general: Apparently characteristic of ankylosing spondylitis blood was a TCR beta motif (fewer than 10 highly homologous variants).

V lost 3 bases and J lost 7, with 18 bases in between. The CDR3 contains 15 residues. CDR1 MNHEY and CDR2 SMNVEV come from the germline V gene (reference sequence). Each CDR3 protein is one row after TCRdb ran MiXCR on the 5' RACE reads. The sample yields about 130,000 distinct CDR3 sequences, over 6.5% seen once. In its sample, this clonotype was seen many times. The target antigen is unknown. The chain uses TRBV27 and TRBJ2-5, with a weak D call TRBD1 (5 bases). The receptor comes from a male donor with ankylosing spondylitis or in good health (not recorded which). The specimen sequenced was blood, either unsorted or a sorted T cell fraction (not recorded which). The CDR3 loop reads CASSFSPDGQGTQYF. The CDR3 bases are TGTGCCAGCAGTTTTTCCCCCGACGGTCAGGGGACCCAGTACTTC.